This T cell receptor beta chain was sequenced in a study of shared clonotypes between healthy human individuals. Overall study: Per-donor plates numbered three CD4 naive, three CD4 memory, two CD8 naive and one CD8 memory. The study's findings and limits: Several donors showed sharing of around 5% of naive CD4 clonotypes.

V was pared by 4 bases and J by 6 bases, with 8 bases of the junction left unmatched. Germline CDR1 reads KGHSH; CDR2 reads LQKENI. There are 16 residues in the CDR3. Worth noting for this clone: Its cognate antigen is unknown.

Each of the donors was a healthy adult who was HIV-negative and had not had a recent acute infection or vaccination. Some clones are missing from TCRdb's copy, which holds only in-frame ones; the method was immunoSEQ multiplex PCR. The repertoire includes roughly 2,500,000 clones, roughly 93% of them detected once, and about 0.39% sits in the top ten. The clonotype comes from a man younger than 30 in good health. Some clones in this sample may be carry-over from other donors' samples. The specimen sequenced was naive CD4+ T cells from PBMCs. Documented subset: CD45RA+ positively selected. The chain recombines TRBV18 with TRBJ2-1; 11 bases align to TRBD2. CDR3 residues: CASSRGLAGASNEQFF. The CDR3 region has the DNA TGTGCCAGCTCACGAGGACTAGCGGGCGCCTCCAATGAGCAGTTCTTC.